The clone carrying this TCR delta chain has just a few counts. This sample was taken from a study of gamma-delta chains in newborns, infants, children. The CDR3 has 20 amino acids. With 0 bases removed from V and 0 bases from J, the gap between germline ends came to 15 bases. CDR1 and CDR2 (germline): TSWWSYY, QGS. TCRdb fed the reads to CATT. The sample carries several thousand delta-chain clones, about 10% recorded once. Sequencing was performed on blood. The chain is built from TRDV1 and TRDJ3; no clear D gene. This sequence was found in a child who was a newborn, infant or young child, either healthy, febrile or measles-vaccinated (not recorded which). Here the CDR3 DNA reads TGTGCTCTTGGGGAACTGTCCCTTGCCCGAAGCTCCTGGGACACCCGACAGATGTTTTTC. The encoded protein is CALGELSLARSSWDTRQMFF.